Sequencing of this T cell receptor (beta chain) was carried out in a study of T cell repertoires in cytomegalovirus infection. Turning to the study itself: CMV epitopes in the study were HLA-C-restricted (recently identified) and HLA-B-restricted (well studied). Public TCR beta signatures provided an indication of both CMV infection and a matching HLA type.

TCRdb used MiXCR to reprocess the reads, holding one entry per CDR3 protein. The sample holds 250,000 to 400,000 distinct CDR3 sequences; 20% to 30% are singletons and the top ten take about an eighth. CDR3 size: 15 residues. Per germline, CDR1 SGHTA and CDR2 FQGNSA. Trimming stripped 5 bases from V and 2 bases from J, with 14 bases between. This clonotype was observed many times. Antigen: not known. This chain links TRBV7-2 with TRBJ2-3, with D possibly matching TRBD1 (7 bases). This TCR came from a human donor in good health (CMV status not recorded). Some clones in this sample may be carry-over from other donors' samples. The sequences come from cultured PBMCs, collected from culture after CMV antigen stimulation. CDR3 bases: TGTGCCAGCAGCCTGGGGGGACAGTCCACAGATACGCAGTATTTT. This gives the protein CASSLGGQSTDTQYF.